Described below is a single TCR beta chain sequence and its context. V was pared by 3 bases and J by 7 bases, with 10 bases between. The germline gives CDR1 MGHDK, CDR2 SYGVNS. This CDR3 contains 13 residues. The data originate from a study of blood T cell repertoires in COVID-19. Overall study context: The analysed material was cDNA or gDNA that came from T cells, B-cell-depleted T cells, or PBMCs.

Repertoires were generated with immunoSEQ multiplex PCR, while TCRdb's copy carries only in-frame clones and drops some. The data show more than 300,000 clones, more than 90% seen once. This rearrangement joins TRBV25-1 to TRBJ1-3; no clear D gene. The sequence was collected from a woman in her thirties who had been exposed to COVID-19. Sequenced material: PBMCs or T cells enriched from blood (not recorded which). CDR3 in DNA: TGTGCCAGCAGTGATCGGTCGGAGAACACCATATATTTT. It translates to CASSDRSENTIYF. The whole variable domain, remainder taken from reference TRBV25-1 and TRBJ1-3, is EADIYQTPRYLVIGTGKKITLECSQTMGHDKMYWYQQDPGMELHLIHYSYGVNSTEKGDLSSESTVSRIRTEHFPLTLESARPSHTSQYLCASSDRSENTIYFGEGSWLTVV.